A single sample gave rise to the 19 T cell receptor beta chains below, sequenced in a study of cytomegalovirus exposure and HLA in healthy donors (dated by TCRdb to the late 2010s). Receptor libraries were prepared by the immunoSEQ multiplex PCR assay. Imported from immuneACCESS, the table was reduced by TCRdb to in-frame sequences with V and J called. These copies leave out some clones; in studies compared against another copy, an unresolved V gene accounts for under half, and the cause of the remainder is not known. The sample data list approximately 110,000 clones, and approximately 94% of these were observed just once. The leading ten clones occupy less than 1.5% of the sample. The sample was PBMCs. Source of these receptors: a woman in her late teens or twenties in good health and CMV-seronegative.

The rearrangement links TRBV23-1 to TRBJ2-7; 12 bases are a match to TRBD1. TRBV23-1 falls under the ORF class, with uncertain function. The CDR3 length is 19 residues. The J segment lost 3 bases and the V segment lost 6 bases, leaving 18 bases of the junction unmatched. CDR3 in amino acids: CASRQTGTGGGPTFYEQYF. In DNA form, the CDR3 reads TGCGCCAGCAGACAAACGGGGACAGGGGGCGGACCCACCTTCTACGAGCAGTACTTC.

This clone has a single count. This chain links TRBV9 with TRBJ1-1; D remains unclear. Trimming removed 5 bases from V and 3 bases from J, with 14 bases in between. The CDR3 sequence is 14 residues long. CDR1 is SGDLS and CDR2 is YYNGEE in the germline V gene. CDR3 residues: CASSWEGGDTEAFF. The CDR3 DNA sequence: TGTGCCAGCAGTTGGGAGGGAGGCGACACTGAAGCTTTCTTT.

This chain links TRBV7-2 with TRBJ2-3; the match to TRBD2 covers 10 bases. Germline loops: CDR1 SGHTA, CDR2 FQGNSA. The ends lost 5 bases at V and 4 bases at J; junction bases unmatched: 9. The CDR3 sequence is 16 residues long. CDR3 nucleotide sequence: TGTGCCAGCAGCCCGTCAGCGGGAGGGTGGGCAGATACGCAGTATTTT. Residues: CASSPSAGGWADTQYF.

Judged by abundance, this clone is medium-sized (0.01 to 0.1%). The chain recombines TRBV2 with TRBJ1-1; TRBD1 matches at 10 bases. Looked up from germline, CDR1 is SNHLY and CDR2 is FYNNEI. CDR3 size: 17 residues. V lost 8 bases to trimming and J lost 1 base; unmatched junction nucleotides: 13. CDR3 DNA: TGTGCCAGCTCGTCCCCCCGACAGGGGGCTACGAACACTGAAGCTTTCTTT. This translates into CASSSPRQGATNTEAFF.

This sequence joins TRBV2 and TRBJ2-3; D remains ambiguous. The CDR3 length is 15 residues. Germline CDR1 and CDR2: SNHLY and FYNNEI. Deletions cut 3 bases from V and 2 bases from J, with 12 bases between. The CDR3 DNA reads as TGTGCCAGCAGTGAGTGGGCAGGTACCACAGATACGCAGTATTTT. Amino acids: CASSEWAGTTDTQYF.

The chain combines TRBV5-4 with TRBJ2-7, with 7 bases lining up with TRBD1. This CDR3 contains 14 residues. Trimming at V came to 2 bases and at J to 2 bases, leaving 4 bases not matched to a gene. Germline V gene lookup returns CDR1 SGHNT and CDR2 YYREEE (reference sequence). The CDR3 reads CASSLQGPPYEQYF. The CDR3 bases are TGTGCCAGCAGCTTACAGGGGCCCCCCTACGAGCAGTACTTC.

The chain couples TRBV5-4 to TRBJ1-1, with TRBD1 identical over 7 bases. The germline CDR1 and CDR2 sequences are SGHNT and YYREEE (reference sequence). This CDR3 spans 16 amino acids. The junction had 8 bases not matched to a gene; V was cut back by 3 bases and J by 0 bases. The chain's CDR3 is CASSSSAGTVNTEAFF. CDR3 nucleotide sequence: TGTGCCAGCAGCTCCTCTGCCGGGACAGTGAACACTGAAGCTTTCTTT.

This chain connects TRBV5-1 to TRBJ1-1; 7 bases map to TRBD1. V lost 2 bases, J lost 6 bases, and 13 bases stayed unmatched. Germline V gene data show CDR1 as SGHRS and CDR2 as YFSETQ. CDR3 length: 16 amino acids. DNA of the CDR3: TGCGCCAGCAGCTTTCACTTACAGGGGATGGTTTCTGAAGCTTTCTTT. Protein: CASSFHLQGMVSEAFF.

The gene calls are TRBV7-2 and TRBJ1-5; D may be TRBD1 (5 bases). CDR1 is SGHTA and CDR2 is FQGNSA in the germline V gene. V was trimmed by 5 bases and J by 1 base, leaving 9 bases between them. The CDR3 length is 14 residues. The CDR3 nucleotides are TGTGCCAGCAGCCTCAGGGTAAGCAATCAGCCCCAGCATTTT. This sequence encodes CASSLRVSNQPQHF.

Written as DNA, the CDR3 is TGTGCCAGCAGCTTGGGGGGAACGGAGGTCTACACCTTC. As protein: CASSLGGTEVYTF. The chain combines TRBV5-4 with TRBJ1-2; D call uncertain. The CDR3 has 13 amino acids. Germline CDR1 is SGHNT and CDR2 is YYREEE (reference sequence). The V end lost 0 bases, the J end lost 10 bases, and 13 bases lay between the germline ends.

The V gene is TRBV5-1, the J gene TRBJ2-1; 8 positions match TRBD2. In germline, CDR1 is SGHRS, CDR2 YFSETQ. J was trimmed by 8 bases and V by 0 bases; bases with no gene match: 10. The CDR3 is 16 amino acids. The CDR3 reads CASSLGGAGGSDEQFF. CDR3 nucleotides: TGCGCCAGCAGCTTGGGGGGCGCGGGAGGAAGCGATGAGCAGTTCTTC. Looking up the rest from reference TRBV5-1 and TRBJ2-1 gives the full variable domain: KAGVTQTPRYLIKTRGQQVTLSCSPISGHRSVSWYQQTPGQGLQFLFEYFSETQRNKGNFPGRFSGRQFSNSRSEMNVSTLELGDSALYLCASSLGGAGGSDEQFFGPGTRLTVL.

The chain links TRBV11-2 to TRBJ2-1, with D maybe TRBD2 (5 bases). Trimming shortened V by 5 bases and J by 7 bases, and 12 bases separated the two germline ends. The germline CDR1 and CDR2 sequences are SGHAT and FQNNGV. This CDR3 spans 13 amino acids. The CDR3 nucleotides are TGTGCCAGCAGCAGCGGACTCAAAAATGAGCAGTTCTTC. Translation: CASSSGLKNEQFF.

The rearrangement links TRBV7-9 to TRBJ2-1, with 9 bases matching TRBD1. The junction had 11 bases not matched to a gene; V was cut back by 5 bases and J by 9 bases. The CDR3 spans 15 residues. Germline V gene data show CDR1 as SEHNR and CDR2 as FQNEAQ (reference sequence). This CDR3 reads CASSTTRDREVEQFF. The DNA of the CDR3 is TGTGCCAGCAGCACTACTCGGGACAGGGAGGTTGAGCAGTTCTTC.

This chain links TRBV18 with TRBJ2-3; TRBD1 matches at 9 bases. Germline V gene sequence: CDR1 KGHSH, CDR2 LQKENI. Germline trimming cut 5 bases from V and 8 bases from J; bases unmatched to any gene: 8. The CDR3 is made up of 14 amino acids. This chain's CDR3 is CASSRGQGSGTQYF. The CDR3 nucleotides are TGTGCCAGCTCAAGGGGACAGGGATCCGGTACGCAGTATTTT.

The V call is TRBV6-5, the J call TRBJ1-2; D perhaps matches TRBD1 (5 bases). The V and J ends lost 6 bases and 8 bases respectively, with 16 bases between them. The CDR3 runs to 13 residues. The germline CDR1 and CDR2 sequences are MNHEY and SVGAGI. The CDR3 sequence is CASSSYRGNGYTF. The DNA for the CDR3 is TGTGCCAGCAGCTCCTATCGGGGGAACGGCTACACCTTC.

V is TRBV5-1 and J is TRBJ2-7; TRBD1 might be the D (7 bases). CDR3 length equals 15 residues. The V end was cut by 0 bases, the J end by 2 bases, with 12 bases between. Germline lookup yields CDR1 SGHRS and CDR2 YFSETQ. The CDR3 loop is CASSLGGTDTYEQYF. CDR3 sequence (DNA): TGCGCCAGCAGCTTGGGCGGGACAGATACCTACGAGCAGTACTTC. The variable domain in full, with the rest retrieved from reference TRBV5-1 and TRBJ2-7, is KAGVTQTPRYLIKTRGQQVTLSCSPISGHRSVSWYQQTPGQGLQFLFEYFSETQRNKGNFPGRFSGRQFSNSRSEMNVSTLELGDSALYLCASSLGGTDTYEQYFGPGTRLTVT.

J is TRBJ2-3 and V is TRBV2; a weak D match, TRBD2 (5 bases). Germline assignment: CDR1 SNHLY and CDR2 FYNNEI. The length of the CDR3 is 14 residues. With 1 base removed from V and 4 bases from J, the gap between germline ends came to 9 bases. The CDR3 loop reads CASSEGGISDTQYF. The CDR3 bases are TGTGCCAGCAGTGAAGGAGGGATTTCAGATACGCAGTATTTT. Supplemented by reference TRBV2 and TRBJ2-3, the full variable domain reads EPEVTQTPSHQVTQMGQEVILRCVPISNHLYFYWYRQILGQKVEFLVSFYNNEISEKSEIFDDQFSVERPDGSNFTLKIRSTKLEDSAMYFCASSEGGISDTQYFGPGTRLTVL.

The rearrangement links TRBV28 to TRBJ2-4; a weak D match, TRBD1 (8 bases). V was shortened by 6 bases and J by 0 bases, with 21 bases between the two germline ends. Germline V gene lookup returns CDR1 MDHEN and CDR2 SYDVKM. This CDR3 contains 18 residues. Here the CDR3 DNA reads TGTGCCAGCAGCCCCGACAGGGGAGGGGGCATAGCCAAAAACATTCAGTACTTC. This encodes CASSPDRGGGIAKNIQYF.

The chain uses TRBV5-6 and TRBJ2-3; 13 bases agree with TRBD2. The CDR3 contains 17 residues. Looked up from germline, CDR1 is SGHDT and CDR2 is YYEEEE. The ends lost 2 bases at V and 4 bases at J; junction bases unmatched: 7. Here the CDR3 DNA reads TGTGCCAGCAGCTTAACAACTAGCGGGGGGGCGTCAGATACGCAGTATTTT. It is translated as CASSLTTSGGASDTQYF.